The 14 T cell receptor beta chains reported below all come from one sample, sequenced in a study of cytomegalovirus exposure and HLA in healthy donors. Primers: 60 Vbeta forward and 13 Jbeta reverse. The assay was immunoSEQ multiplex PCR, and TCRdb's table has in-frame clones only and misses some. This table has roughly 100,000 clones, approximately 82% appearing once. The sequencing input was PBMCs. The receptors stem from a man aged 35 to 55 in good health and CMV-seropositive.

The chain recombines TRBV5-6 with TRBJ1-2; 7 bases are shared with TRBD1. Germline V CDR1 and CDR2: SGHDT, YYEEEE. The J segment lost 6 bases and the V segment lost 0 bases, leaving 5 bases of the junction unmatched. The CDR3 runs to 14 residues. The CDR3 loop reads CASSLVGQNNGYTF. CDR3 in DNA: TGTGCCAGCAGCTTGGTGGGACAGAATAATGGCTACACCTTC.

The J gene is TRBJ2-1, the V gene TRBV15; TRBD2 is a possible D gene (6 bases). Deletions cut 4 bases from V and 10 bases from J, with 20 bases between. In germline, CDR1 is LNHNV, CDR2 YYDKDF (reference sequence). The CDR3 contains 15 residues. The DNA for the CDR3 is TGTGCCACCAGCACCCGGACTACGACCGGCGTGGAGCAGTTCTTC. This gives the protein CATSTRTTTGVEQFF.

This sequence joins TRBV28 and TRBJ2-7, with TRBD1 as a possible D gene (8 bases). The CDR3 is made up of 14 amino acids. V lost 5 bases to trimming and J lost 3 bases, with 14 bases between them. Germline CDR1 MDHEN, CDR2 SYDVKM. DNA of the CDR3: TGTGCCAGCAGTCACTACAGGGGGGGCTACGAGCAGTACTTC. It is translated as CASSHYRGGYEQYF. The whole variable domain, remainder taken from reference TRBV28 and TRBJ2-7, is DVKVTQSSRYLVKRTGEKVFLECVQDMDHENMFWYRQDPGLGLRLIYFSYDVKMKEKGDIPEGYSVSREKKERFSLILESASTNQTSMYLCASSHYRGGYEQYFGPGTRLTVT.

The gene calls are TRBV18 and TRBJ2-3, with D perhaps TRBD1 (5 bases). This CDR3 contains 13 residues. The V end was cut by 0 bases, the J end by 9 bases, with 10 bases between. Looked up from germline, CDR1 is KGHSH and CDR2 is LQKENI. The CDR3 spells CASSPPAGQTQYF. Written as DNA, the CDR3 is TGTGCCAGCTCACCACCGGCAGGGCAAACGCAGTATTTT.

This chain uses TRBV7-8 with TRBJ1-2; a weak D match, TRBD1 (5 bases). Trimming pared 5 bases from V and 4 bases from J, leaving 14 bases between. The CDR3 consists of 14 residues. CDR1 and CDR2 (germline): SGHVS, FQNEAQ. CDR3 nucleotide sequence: TGTGCCAGCAGCGATAACGGGGGTCCCTATGGCTACACCTTC. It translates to CASSDNGGPYGYTF.

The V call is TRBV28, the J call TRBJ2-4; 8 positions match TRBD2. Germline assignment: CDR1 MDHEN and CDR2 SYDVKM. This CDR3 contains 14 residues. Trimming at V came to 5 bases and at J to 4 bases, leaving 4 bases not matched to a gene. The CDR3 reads CASSVRLAKNIQYF. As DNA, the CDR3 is TGTGCCAGCAGTGTTAGACTAGCGAAAAACATTCAGTACTTC.

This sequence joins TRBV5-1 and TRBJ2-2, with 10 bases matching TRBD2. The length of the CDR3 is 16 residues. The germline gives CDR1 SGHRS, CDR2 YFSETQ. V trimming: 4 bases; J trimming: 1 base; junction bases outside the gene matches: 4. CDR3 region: CASSPSGSVNTGELFF. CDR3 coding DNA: TGCGCCAGCAGCCCTAGCGGGAGCGTGAACACCGGGGAGCTGTTTTTT.

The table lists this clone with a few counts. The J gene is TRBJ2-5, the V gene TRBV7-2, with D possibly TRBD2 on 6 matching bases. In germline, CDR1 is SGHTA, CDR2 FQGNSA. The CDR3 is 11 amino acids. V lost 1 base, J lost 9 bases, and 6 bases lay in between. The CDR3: CASSLGGAQYF. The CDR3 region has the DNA TGTGCCAGCAGCTTAGGCGGGGCCCAGTACTTC.

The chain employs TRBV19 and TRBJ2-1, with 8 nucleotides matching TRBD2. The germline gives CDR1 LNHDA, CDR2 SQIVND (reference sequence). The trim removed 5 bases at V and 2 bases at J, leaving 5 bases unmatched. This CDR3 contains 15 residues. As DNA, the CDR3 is TGTGCCAGTAGTTCCCTAGCGGGCGCCTACAATGAGCAGTTCTTC. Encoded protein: CASSSLAGAYNEQFF. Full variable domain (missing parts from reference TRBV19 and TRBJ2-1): DGGITQSPKYLFRKEGQNVTLSCEQNLNHDAMYWYRQDPGQGLRLIYYSQIVNDFQKGDIAEGYSVSREKKESFPLTVTSAQKNPTAFYLCASSSLAGAYNEQFFGPGTRLTVL.

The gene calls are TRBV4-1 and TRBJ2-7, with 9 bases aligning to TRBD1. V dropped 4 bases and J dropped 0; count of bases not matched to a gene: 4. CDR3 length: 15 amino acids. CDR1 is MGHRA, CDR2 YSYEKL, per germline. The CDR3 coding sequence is TGCGCCAGCAGCCCGACAGGGGGAAACTCCTACGAGCAGTACTTC. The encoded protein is CASSPTGGNSYEQYF.

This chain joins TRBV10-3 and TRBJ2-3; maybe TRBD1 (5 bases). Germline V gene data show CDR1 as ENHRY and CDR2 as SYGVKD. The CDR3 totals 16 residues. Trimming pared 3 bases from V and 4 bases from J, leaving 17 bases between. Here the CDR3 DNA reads TGTGCCATCAGTGATCCTCCGCAGGGTCTTTCAGATACGCAGTATTTT. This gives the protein CAISDPPQGLSDTQYF.

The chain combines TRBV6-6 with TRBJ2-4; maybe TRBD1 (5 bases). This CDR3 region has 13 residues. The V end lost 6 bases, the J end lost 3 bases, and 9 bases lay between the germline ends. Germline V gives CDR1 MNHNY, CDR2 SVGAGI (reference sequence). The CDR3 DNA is TGTGCCAGCAGCCAGGGCAGCAAAAACATTCAGTACTTC. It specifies CASSQGSKNIQYF.

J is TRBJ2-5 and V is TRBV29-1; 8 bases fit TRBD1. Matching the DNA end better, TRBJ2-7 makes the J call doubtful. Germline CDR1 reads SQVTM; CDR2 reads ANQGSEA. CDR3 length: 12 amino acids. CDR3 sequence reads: CSVGPQGDEQYF. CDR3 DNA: TGCAGCGTTGGGCCACAGGGGGACGAGCAGTACTTC.

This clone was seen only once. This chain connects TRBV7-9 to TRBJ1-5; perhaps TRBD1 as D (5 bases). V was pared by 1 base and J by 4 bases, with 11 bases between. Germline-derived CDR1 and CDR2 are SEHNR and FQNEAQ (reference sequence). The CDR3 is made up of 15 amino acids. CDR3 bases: TGTGCCAGCAGCTTAGATTCGGGGGTGAATCAGCCCCAGCATTTT. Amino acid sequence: CASSLDSGVNQPQHF.